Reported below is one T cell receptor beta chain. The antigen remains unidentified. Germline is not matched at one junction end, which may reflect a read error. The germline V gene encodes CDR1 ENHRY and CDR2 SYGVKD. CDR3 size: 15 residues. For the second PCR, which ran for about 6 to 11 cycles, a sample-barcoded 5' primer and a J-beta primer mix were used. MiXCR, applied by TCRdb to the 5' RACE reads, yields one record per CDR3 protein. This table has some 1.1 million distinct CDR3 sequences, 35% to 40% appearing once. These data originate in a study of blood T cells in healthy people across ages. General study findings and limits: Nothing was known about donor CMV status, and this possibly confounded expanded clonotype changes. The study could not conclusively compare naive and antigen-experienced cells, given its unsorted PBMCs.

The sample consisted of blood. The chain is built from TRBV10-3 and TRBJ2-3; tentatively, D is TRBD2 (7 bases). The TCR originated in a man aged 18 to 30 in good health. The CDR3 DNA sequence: TGTGCCATCAGTCAGTCCGGGGGGCCACCAGATACGCAGTATTTT. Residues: CAISQSGGPPDTQYF.